The source of this T cell receptor (beta chain) is a study of CD8 T cells in Susac syndrome. The RNA input was about 0.5 to 1 ug, and it was reverse transcribed with random hexamers. Multiplex PCR with immunoSEQ amplified the TCR beta CDR3 across 54 Vbeta and 13 Jbeta. TCRdb called the immunoSEQ multiplex PCR reads again in MiXCR, with one record for every CDR3 protein. The table lists about 180,000 distinct CDR3 sequences, nearly 97% of them singletons. Sequencing of TCR beta was performed on blood CD8+ T cells and on blood CD4+ T cells. FACS was used to enrich TEMRA cells, whereas the CD8+ and CD4+ T cells were obtained by negative isolation. The germline V gene encodes CDR1 MNHEY and CDR2 SVGEGT. This CDR3 region has 14 residues. The V end was cut by 6 bases, the J end by 1 base, with 9 bases between.

V and J are TRBV6-2 or TRBV6-3 and TRBJ2-2, with unresolved D. Sequenced input: CD4+ T cells from PBMCs. The sequence derives from a human donor with multiple sclerosis. The CDR3 is CASSQTWNTGELFF. CDR3 DNA sequence: TGTGCCAGCAGCCAAACCTGGAACACCGGGGAGCTGTTTTTT.